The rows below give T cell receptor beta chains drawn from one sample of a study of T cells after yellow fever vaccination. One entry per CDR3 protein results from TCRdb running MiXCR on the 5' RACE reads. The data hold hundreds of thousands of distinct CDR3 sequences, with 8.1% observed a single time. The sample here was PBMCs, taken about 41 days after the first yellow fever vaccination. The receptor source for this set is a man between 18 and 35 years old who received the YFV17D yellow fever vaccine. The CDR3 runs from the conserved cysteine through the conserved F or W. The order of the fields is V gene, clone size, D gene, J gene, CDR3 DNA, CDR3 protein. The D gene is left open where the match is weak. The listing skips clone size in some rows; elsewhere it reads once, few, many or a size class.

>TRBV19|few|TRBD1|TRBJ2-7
TGTGCCAGTACCGTTACCGGGACAGGGTCCTACGAGCAGTACTTC
CASTVTGTGSYEQYF
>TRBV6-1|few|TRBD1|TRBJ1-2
TGTGCCAGCAGCGAGACAGGGGATGGAGGCTACACCTTC
CASSETGDGGYTF
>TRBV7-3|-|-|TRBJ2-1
TGTGCCAGCAGCTTATATTCGGGGGCGGCCAATGAGCAGTTCTTC
CASSLYSGAANEQFF
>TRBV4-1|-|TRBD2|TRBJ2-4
TGCGCCAGCAGCCCCCTTTGGTTGTTTAGCGGGGCCGTGGCCAAAAACATTCAGTACTTC
CASSPLWLFSGAVAKNIQYF
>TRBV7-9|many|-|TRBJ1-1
TGTGCCAGCAGCTTAGGTCCCCCGGTAGGGAACACTGAAGCTTTCTTT
CASSLGPPVGNTEAFF
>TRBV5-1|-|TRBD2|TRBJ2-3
TGCGCCAGCAGCTGGGGGGGACTAGCGGTCACAGATACGCAGTATTTT
CASSWGGLAVTDTQYF
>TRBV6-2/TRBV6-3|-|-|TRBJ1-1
TGTGCCAGCAGTTACTCGAGTATCCTAGAGTTACAGCATCTCAGACAAGCTTTCTTT
CASSYSSILELQHLRQAFF
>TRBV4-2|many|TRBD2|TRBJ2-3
TGTGCCAGCAGCCAAGATCTCAGACTAGCGGGGGGGACGACAGATACGCAGTATTTT
CASSQDLRLAGGTTDTQYF
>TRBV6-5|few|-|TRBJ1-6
TGTGCCAGCAGTTACCGGATTGACAATTCACCCCTCCACTTT
CASSYRIDNSPLHF
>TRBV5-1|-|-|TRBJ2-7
TGCGCCAGCAGCTTGGCCGCGGAGGGTCCGGACGAGCAGTACTTC
CASSLAAEGPDEQYF
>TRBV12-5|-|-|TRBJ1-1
TGTGCTAGTGGTCTCCGACCGGGGGACGAAGCTTTCTTT
CASGLRPGDEAFF
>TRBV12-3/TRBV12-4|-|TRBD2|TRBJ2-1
TGTGCCAGCAGGGCTGGCGGGGGCTCCTACAATGAGCAGTTCTTC
CASRAGGGSYNEQFF
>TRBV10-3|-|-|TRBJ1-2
TGTGCCATCAGTGAGTCGGGCAGCCACTATGGCTACACCTTC
CAISESGSHYGYTF